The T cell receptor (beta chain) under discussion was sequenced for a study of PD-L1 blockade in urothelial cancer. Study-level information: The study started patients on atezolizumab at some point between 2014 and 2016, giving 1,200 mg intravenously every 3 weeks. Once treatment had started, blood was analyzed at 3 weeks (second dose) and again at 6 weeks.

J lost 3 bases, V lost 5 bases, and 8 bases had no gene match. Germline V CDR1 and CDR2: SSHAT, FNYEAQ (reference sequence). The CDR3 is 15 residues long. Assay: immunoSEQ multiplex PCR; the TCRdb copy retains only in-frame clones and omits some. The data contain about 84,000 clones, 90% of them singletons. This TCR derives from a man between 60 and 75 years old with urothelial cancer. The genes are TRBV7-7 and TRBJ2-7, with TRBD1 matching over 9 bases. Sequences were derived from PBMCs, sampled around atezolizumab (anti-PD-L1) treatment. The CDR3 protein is CASSPEQGAIYEQYF. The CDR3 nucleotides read TGTGCCAGCAGCCCAGAACAGGGGGCTATCTACGAGCAGTACTTC.